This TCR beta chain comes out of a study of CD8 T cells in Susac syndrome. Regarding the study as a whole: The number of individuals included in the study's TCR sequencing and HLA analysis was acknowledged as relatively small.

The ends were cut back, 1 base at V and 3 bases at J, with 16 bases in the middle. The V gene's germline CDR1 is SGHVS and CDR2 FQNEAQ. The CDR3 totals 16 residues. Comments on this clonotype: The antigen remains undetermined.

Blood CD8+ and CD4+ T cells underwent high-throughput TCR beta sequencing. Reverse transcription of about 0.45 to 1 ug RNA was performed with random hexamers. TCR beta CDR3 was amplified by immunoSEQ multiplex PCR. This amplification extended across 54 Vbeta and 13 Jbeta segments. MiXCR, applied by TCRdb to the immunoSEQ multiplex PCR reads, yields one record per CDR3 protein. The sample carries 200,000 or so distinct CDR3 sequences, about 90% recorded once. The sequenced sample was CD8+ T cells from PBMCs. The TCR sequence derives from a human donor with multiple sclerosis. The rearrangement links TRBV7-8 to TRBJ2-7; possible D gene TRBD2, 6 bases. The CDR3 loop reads CASSLVTGEWDYEQYF. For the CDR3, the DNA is TGTGCCAGCAGCTTAGTTACGGGGGAATGGGACTACGAGCAGTACTTC.